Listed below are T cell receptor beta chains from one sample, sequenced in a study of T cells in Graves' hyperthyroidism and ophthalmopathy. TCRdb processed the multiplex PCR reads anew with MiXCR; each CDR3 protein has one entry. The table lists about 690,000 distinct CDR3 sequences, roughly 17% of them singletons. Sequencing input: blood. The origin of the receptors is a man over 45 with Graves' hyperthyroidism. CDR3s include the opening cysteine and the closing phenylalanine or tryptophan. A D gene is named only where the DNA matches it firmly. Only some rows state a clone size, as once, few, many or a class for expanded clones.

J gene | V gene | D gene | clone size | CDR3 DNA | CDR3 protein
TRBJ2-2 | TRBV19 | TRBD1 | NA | TGTGCCAGTAGGATTAGAGGGACAGGGGGCAGAGGGGTTCGGGGCACCGGGGAGCTGTTTTTT | CASRIRGTGGRGVRGTGELFF
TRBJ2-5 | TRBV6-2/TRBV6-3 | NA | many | TGTGCCAGCAGTTCCCCCGAACAGGGCCGAGAGACCCAGTACTTC | CASSSPEQGRETQYF
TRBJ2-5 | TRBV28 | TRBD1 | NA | TGTGCCAGCAGTTTGGGCGGGACAGGCACACAAGAGACCCAGTACTTC | CASSLGGTGTQETQYF
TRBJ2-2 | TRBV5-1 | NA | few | TGCGCCAGCAGCTTATTCAAAGGGACGGGGGACACCGGGGAGCTGTTTTTT | CASSLFKGTGDTGELFF
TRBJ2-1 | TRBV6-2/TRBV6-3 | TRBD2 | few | TGTGCCAGCACCCTACTAGCGGGAGGGATCAATGAGCAGTTCTTC | CASTLLAGGINEQFF
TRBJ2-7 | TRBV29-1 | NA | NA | TGCAGCGTTGAAGAATCGGGCAACGAGCAGTACTTC | CSVEESGNEQYF
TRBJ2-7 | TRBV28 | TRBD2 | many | TGTGCCAGCAAACTAGCGGGAGCTTCTTACGAGCAGTACTTC | CASKLAGASYEQYF
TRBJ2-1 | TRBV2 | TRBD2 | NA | TGTGCCAGCAGTGCGGGACTAGCCACAGTTGATGAGCAGTTCTTC | CASSAGLATVDEQFF
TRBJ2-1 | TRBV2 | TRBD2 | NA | TGTGCCAGCAGTGCCAGCGGGAGGTCGAGCTCCTACAATGAGCAGTTCTTC | CASSASGRSSSYNEQFF
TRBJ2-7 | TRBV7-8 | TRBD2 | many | TGTGCCAGCAGCAAAGGACTAGCGGGAGGGAGCTACGAGCAGTACTTC | CASSKGLAGGSYEQYF
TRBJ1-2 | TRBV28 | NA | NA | TGTGCCAGCAGTTCCCCGGTTTCAGGCTACACCTTC | CASSSPVSGYTF
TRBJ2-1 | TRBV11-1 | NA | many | TGTGCCAGCACCAGAGAGACAGCCAACTACAATGAGCAGTTCTTC | CASTRETANYNEQFF
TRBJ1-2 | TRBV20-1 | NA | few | TGCAGTGCTAGGGGATCCCCGCCCAACTATGGCTACACCTTC | CSARGSPPNYGYTF
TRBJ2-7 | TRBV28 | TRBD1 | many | TGTGCCAGCAGTGAGACAGGGTCCTACGAGCAGTACTTC | CASSETGSYEQYF
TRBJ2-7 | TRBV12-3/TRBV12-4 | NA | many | TGTGCCAGCAGTTTTATGGCAGCGGACGAGCAGTACTTC | CASSFMAADEQYF
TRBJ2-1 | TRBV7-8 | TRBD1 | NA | TGTGCCAGCAGCCGAACCGGGACAGGGACGGGCTACAATGAGCAGTTCTTC | CASSRTGTGTGYNEQFF
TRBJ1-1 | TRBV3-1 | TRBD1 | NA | TGTGCCAGCAGCCATCACAGGGGACGCACTGAAGCTTTCTTT | CASSHHRGRTEAFF
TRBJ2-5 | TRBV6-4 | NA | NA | TGTGCCAGCAGTTACTCGAGACCACCCCAGGAGACCCAGTACTTC | CASSYSRPPQETQYF
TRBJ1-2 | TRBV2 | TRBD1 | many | TGTGCCAGCTGGGACAGACTTACGGGCTACACCTTC | CASWDRLTGYTF
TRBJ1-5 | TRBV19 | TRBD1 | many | TGTGCCAGTAGTATCCTGGTGGGGACAGGGATAAGCAATCAGCCCCAGCATTTT | CASSILVGTGISNQPQHF
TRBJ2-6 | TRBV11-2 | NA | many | TGTGCCAGCAGCACCCCTTTTCGGGGACGACGTCGTGGGGCCAACGTCCTGACTTTC | CASSTPFRGRRRGANVLTF
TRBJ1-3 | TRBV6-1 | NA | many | TGTGCCAGCAGTTCGACAGCGGGAAACACCATATATTTT | CASSSTAGNTIYF
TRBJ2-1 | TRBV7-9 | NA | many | TGTGCCAGCAGCCAGCAGGGGAGATGGGATGAGCAGTTCTTC | CASSQQGRWDEQFF
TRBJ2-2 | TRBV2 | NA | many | TGTGCCAGCAGTGCTCGACCGGGGATGAACACCGGGGAGCTGTTTTTT | CASSARPGMNTGELFF
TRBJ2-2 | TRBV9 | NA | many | TGTGCCAGCAGCGTAGACCCCCGGGGGCTTATACACACCGGGGAGCTGTTTTTT | CASSVDPRGLIHTGELFF
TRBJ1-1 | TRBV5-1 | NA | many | TGCGCCAGCAGACTGAACCGGGACAAGAAAGCTTTCTTT | CASRLNRDKKAFF
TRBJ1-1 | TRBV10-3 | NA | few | TGTGCCATCAGCCCCCGGGGGGGCAGGGCGGACACTGAAGCTTTCTTT | CAISPRGGRADTEAFF
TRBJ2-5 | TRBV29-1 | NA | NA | TGCAGCGTGATGGGCGGGATCCGAGAGACCCAGTACTTC | CSVMGGIRETQYF
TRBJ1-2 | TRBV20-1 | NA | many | TGCAGTGCCCCACAGGACTCAGACGGCTATGGCTACACCTTC | CSAPQDSDGYGYTF
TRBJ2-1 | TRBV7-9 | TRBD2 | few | TGTGCCAGCAGCTTAGGCGGGAGGGCCCCCTACAATGAACAGTTCTTC | CASSLGGRAPYNEQFF
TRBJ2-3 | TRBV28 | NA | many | TGTGCCAGCAGTACAAGGGTCTCAGCAGATACGCAGTATTTT | CASSTRVSADTQYF
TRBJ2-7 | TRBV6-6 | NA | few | TGTGCCAGCAGTTACTCGGGGGGCAGGTACGAGCAGTACTTC | CASSYSGGRYEQYF
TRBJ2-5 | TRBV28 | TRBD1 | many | TGTGCCAGCAGCCCTGACAGGGCCATCGGGTGGGCCCAGTACTTC | CASSPDRAIGWAQYF
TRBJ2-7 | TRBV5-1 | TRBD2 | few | TGCGCCAGCAGCCCGCTAGCGGGTACTGCCGAGCAGTACTTC | CASSPLAGTAEQYF
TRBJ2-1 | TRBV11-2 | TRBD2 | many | TGTGCCAGCAGCTTAGGCAGCCTGGGGACTAGCGGGTACAATGAGCAGTTCTTC | CASSLGSLGTSGYNEQFF
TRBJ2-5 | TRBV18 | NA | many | TGTGCCAGCTCACCAAGGACCCAAGAGACCCAGTACTTC | CASSPRTQETQYF
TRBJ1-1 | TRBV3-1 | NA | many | TGTGCCAGCAGCCCCTTGGGAGGTCAAACGAACACTGAAGCTTTCTTT | CASSPLGGQTNTEAFF
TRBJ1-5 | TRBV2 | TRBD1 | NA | TGTGCCAGCAGTGAAGTACAGGGGGGTCAGCCCCAGCATTTT | CASSEVQGGQPQHF
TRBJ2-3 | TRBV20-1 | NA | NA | TGCAGTGCCCATCGGGATGCGGGGAGCACAGATACGCAGTATTTT | CSAHRDAGSTDTQYF
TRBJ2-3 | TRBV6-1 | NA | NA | TGTGCCAGCCTTCCAAGCGGAGGTCGCACAGATACGCAGTATTTT | CASLPSGGRTDTQYF
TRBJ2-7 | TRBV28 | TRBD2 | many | TGTGCCAGTGATTCTAGCGGCTCTTCCTACGAGCAGTACTTC | CASDSSGSSYEQYF
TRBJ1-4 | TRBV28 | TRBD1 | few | TGTGCCAGCAGCAACGGACAGGGAAAACTGTTTTTT | CASSNGQGKLFF
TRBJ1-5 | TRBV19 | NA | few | TGTGCCAGTAGTAGGGACGGGGGGGCCGTTTATAGCAATCAGCCCCAGCATTTT | CASSRDGGAVYSNQPQHF
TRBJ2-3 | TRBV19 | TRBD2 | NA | TGTGCCAGTAGTACACAACTAGCGGGAATAGCCTCCGCCCACACAGATACGCAGTATTTT | CASSTQLAGIASAHTDTQYF
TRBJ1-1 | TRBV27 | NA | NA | TGTGCCACCCTACCCAGAGCGGGGGTTGGGGCAGCTTTCTTT | CATLPRAGVGAAFF
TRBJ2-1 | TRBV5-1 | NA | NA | TGCGCCAGCAGCTTGGTAGCCCTCAATGAGCAGTTCTTC | CASSLVALNEQFF
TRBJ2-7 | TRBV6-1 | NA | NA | TGTGCCAGCAGTGTCCCCTGGGGAGCGTACGAGCAGTACTTC | CASSVPWGAYEQYF
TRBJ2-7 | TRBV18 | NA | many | TGTGCCAGCTCACCAAACGACGGACCCAACGAGCAGTACTTC | CASSPNDGPNEQYF
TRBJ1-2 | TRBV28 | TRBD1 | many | TGTGCCAGCCTAGGGACAGGCATTTCCTATGGCTACACCTTC | CASLGTGISYGYTF
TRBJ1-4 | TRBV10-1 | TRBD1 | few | TGCGCCAGCGGCACAGGGGGTCTTTCTGAAAAACTGTTTTTT | CASGTGGLSEKLFF
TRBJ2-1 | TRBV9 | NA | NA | TGTGCCAGCAGCGGTAGTTCACTAGCCTACAATGAGCAGTTCTTC | CASSGSSLAYNEQFF
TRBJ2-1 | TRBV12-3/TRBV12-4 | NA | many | TGTGCCAGCAGTTTATTGGAGTCCGGTGAGCAGTTCTTC | CASSLLESGEQFF
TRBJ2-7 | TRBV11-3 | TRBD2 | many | TGTGCCAGCAGCTCGGGACTAGCGGGAGAATTAGGCTACGAGCAGTACTTC | CASSSGLAGELGYEQYF
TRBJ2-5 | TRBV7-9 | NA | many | TGTGCCAGCAGCTTAGTCATGGCCTCCCTCCAAGAGAGCCAGTACTTC | CASSLVMASLQESQYF
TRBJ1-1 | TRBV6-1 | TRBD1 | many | TGTGCCAGCGATTTCAGGGGGGAAGCTTTCTTT | CASDFRGEAFF
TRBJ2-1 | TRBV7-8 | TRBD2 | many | TGTGCCAGCAGGTCAGCGGGAGGGACCTACAATGAGCAGTTCTTC | CASRSAGGTYNEQFF
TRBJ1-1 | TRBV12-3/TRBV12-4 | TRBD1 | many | TGTGCCAGCAGCGCCCGACAGGGGTTCCCCACTGAAGCTTTCTTT | CASSARQGFPTEAFF